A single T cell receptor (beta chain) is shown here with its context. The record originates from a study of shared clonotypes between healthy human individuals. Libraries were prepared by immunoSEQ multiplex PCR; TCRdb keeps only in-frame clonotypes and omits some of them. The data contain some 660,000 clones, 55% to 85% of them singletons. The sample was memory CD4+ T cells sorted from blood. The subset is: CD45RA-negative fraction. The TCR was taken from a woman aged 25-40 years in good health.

DNA of the CDR3: TGCGCCAGCAGCTGGTCCGGGACTAACCAAGAGACCCAGTACTTC. Translating it yields CASSWSGTNQETQYF. The chain uses TRBV5-1 and TRBJ2-5; 7 nucleotides line up with TRBD2. The CDR3 spans 15 residues. J gave up 0 bases and V 3 bases, and 5 bases lay outside the gene matches. The V gene's germline CDR1 is SGHRS and CDR2 YFSETQ.